This TCR beta chain was documented in a study of monozygotic twins with inflammatory bowel disease. Study findings and constraints: People with IBD had fewer clonotypes in common with others than healthy twins did, especially with disease activity.

There are 16 residues in the CDR3. CDR1 MNHEY and CDR2 SMNVEV come from the germline V gene (reference sequence). In the case of this clonotype: Its antigen is unknown.

With the 5' RACE reads reprocessed, TCRdb shows one record per CDR3 protein and no DNA. The sample totals 300,000 to 350,000 distinct CDR3 sequences. This clonotype was sampled from a human donor with ulcerative colitis or Crohn's disease, or a healthy co-twin of an affected twin (not recorded which). The sequencing input was blood. The gene calls are TRBV27 and TRBJ1-6; as DNA is missing, the TRBD1 call by TCRdb cannot be tested. CDR3 protein: CASSLSGQRGNSPLHF.